The 14 T cell receptor beta chains below all came from one sample that was sequenced in a study of shared clonotypes between healthy human individuals. Data came from immunoSEQ multiplex PCR; TCRdb stores just in-frame clones and leaves some out. The data hold roughly 2 million clones, with about 95% observed a single time. The naive CD8 subset, CD45RO-negative cells positively selected for CCR7, excluded terminally differentiated effector memory CD45RA+ cells. The source material was naive CD8+ T cells sorted from blood. All receptors derive from a man between 18 and 35 years old in good health.

As concerns this clone: Different DNA sequences within this sample yield the same CDR3. The V and J genes are TRBV2 and TRBJ1-5; D remains unclear. V was shortened by 2 bases and J by 0 bases, with 5 bases between the two germline ends. This CDR3 comprises 14 residues. Germline loops: CDR1 SNHLY, CDR2 FYNNEI. The CDR3 DNA sequence: TGTGCCAGCAGTGAATGGGGTAGCAATCAGCCCCAGCATTTT. Translation: CASSEWGSNQPQHF. The full variable domain, completed using reference TRBV2 and TRBJ1-5, is EPEVTQTPSHQVTQMGQEVILRCVPISNHLYFYWYRQILGQKVEFLVSFYNNEISEKSEIFDDQFSVERPDGSNFTLKIRSTKLEDSAMYFCASSEWGSNQPQHFGDGTRLSIL.

This sequence joins TRBV4-3 and TRBJ2-2, with 9 positions matching TRBD1. V lost 0 bases to trimming and J lost 4 bases; unmatched junction nucleotides: 3. CDR1 is LGHNA and CDR2 is YSLEER in the germline V gene. The CDR3 has 16 residues. The CDR3 protein is CASSQDGTGTTGELFF. CDR3 bases: TGCGCCAGCAGCCAAGACGGGACAGGGACCACCGGGGAGCTGTTTTTT.

For this clone: The same CDR3 can be traced to other DNA sequences in this sample. The chain carries TRBV7-9 and TRBJ1-1; TRBD1 might be the D (6 bases). The germline CDR1 and CDR2 sequences are SEHNR and FQNEAQ (reference sequence). Deletions cut 6 bases from V and 4 bases from J, with 12 bases between. The CDR3 runs 13 residues. The CDR3 DNA reads as TGTGCCAGCAGTCCTACAGGGTCCACTGAAGCTTTCTTT. Residues: CASSPTGSTEAFF.

The chain combines TRBV13 with TRBJ1-2; 12 nucleotides align to TRBD1. Germline trimming cut 1 base from V and 6 bases from J; bases unmatched to any gene: 3. Germline loops: CDR1 PRHDT, CDR2 FYEKMQ (reference sequence). The CDR3 has 15 amino acids. The CDR3, as DNA: TGTGCCAGCAGCTTAGAGGGACAGGGGGCGGATGGCTACACCTTC. Translated, it gives CASSLEGQGADGYTF.

The V call is TRBV27, the J call TRBJ1-2; possible D gene TRBD1, 5 bases. V lost 0 bases to trimming and J lost 2 bases, with 13 bases between them. The CDR3 loop spans 16 amino acids. Per germline, CDR1 MNHEY and CDR2 SMNVEV (reference sequence). The CDR3, as DNA: TGTGCCAGCAGTTTATCGGGGCAGGGAAAAAACTATGGCTACACCTTC. Its translation is CASSLSGQGKNYGYTF.

V and J are TRBV7-9 and TRBJ2-5; D is unresolved. Trimming stripped 6 bases from V and 4 bases from J, with 12 bases between. CDR1 is SEHNR and CDR2 is FQNEAQ in the germline V gene (reference sequence). The CDR3 extends over 13 amino acids. CDR3 sequence reads: CASSVQESETQYF. The DNA for the CDR3 is TGTGCCAGCAGTGTTCAGGAGTCAGAGACCCAGTACTTC. Variable domain in full (rest from reference TRBV7-9 and TRBJ2-5): DTGVSQNPRHKITKRGQNVTFRCDPISEHNRLYWYRQTLGQGPEFLTYFQNEAQLEKSRLLSDRFSAERPKGSFSTLEIQRTEQGDSAMYLCASSVQESETQYFGPGTRLLVL.

The chain links TRBV4-1 to TRBJ2-1; 7 bases line up with TRBD1. Germline trimming cut 6 bases from V and 8 bases from J; bases unmatched to any gene: 13. CDR1 and CDR2 from the germline V gene are MGHRA and YSYEKL. The length of the CDR3 is 15 residues. CDR3 in amino acids: CASSLRQGIDDEQFF. CDR3 DNA sequence: TGCGCCAGCAGTCTTAGACAGGGTATCGACGATGAGCAGTTCTTC.

This clone has only a few counts. The identical CDR3 is also encoded by other nucleotide sequences in the sample. The rearrangement joins TRBV27 to TRBJ2-7; no clear D. V lost 4 bases, J lost 7 bases, and 8 bases lay in between. In germline, CDR1 is MNHEY, CDR2 SMNVEV (reference sequence). The CDR3 sequence is 11 residues long. The CDR3 nucleotides are TGTGCCAGCAGTTCGGGTGGTGAGCAGTACTTC. Its protein is CASSSGGEQYF.

The chain carries TRBV6-7 and TRBJ2-5; D uncertain. TRBV6-7 is identified as an open reading frame with a role that is uncertain. The CDR3 spans 9 residues. Trimming removed 6 bases from V and 5 bases from J, with 1 base in between. CDR3 sequence reads: CASRETQYF. For the CDR3, the DNA is TGTGCCAGCAGGGAGACCCAGTACTTC.

This chain uses TRBV7-9 with TRBJ2-3, with 9 positions matching TRBD1. With V trimmed by 1 base and J by 5 bases, 10 bases remained unmatched. Germline V gene sequence: CDR1 SEHNR, CDR2 FQNEAQ (reference sequence). This CDR3 contains 17 residues. The CDR3 DNA reads TGTGCCAGCAGCTTAGGCTCCCGGGACAGGGAACTAGATACGCAGTATTTT. Residues: CASSLGSRDRELDTQYF.

The table lists this clone with a count of one. V usage is TRBV2 and J usage is TRBJ1-6; D ambiguous. Germline V gene lookup returns CDR1 SNHLY and CDR2 FYNNEI. The CDR3 sequence is 16 residues long. V gave up 1 base and J gave up 5 bases, with 12 bases separating them. DNA of the CDR3: TGTGCCAGCAGTGAAGGGGCAGGCCCAAATAATTCACCCCTCCACTTT. This sequence encodes CASSEGAGPNNSPLHF.

The chain couples TRBV19 to TRBJ1-1; no reliable D call. CDR3 length equals 14 residues. CDR1 is LNHDA and CDR2 is SQIVND in the germline V gene (reference sequence). Trimming stripped 4 bases from V and 0 bases from J, with 9 bases between. The DNA for the CDR3 is TGTGCCAGTAGTACGGAAGAAATGAACACTGAAGCTTTCTTT. Its protein is CASSTEEMNTEAFF.

The genes are TRBV4-3 and TRBJ2-7, with D perhaps matching TRBD1 (6 bases). The CDR3 covers 15 residues. V lost 1 base, J lost 3 bases, and 13 bases lay in between. Germline CDR1 reads LGHNA; CDR2 reads YSLEER. The CDR3 nucleotides are TGCGCCAGCAGCCAAGGCAAGGGGGACCGCTACGAGCAGTACTTC. It translates to CASSQGKGDRYEQYF.

The rearrangement links TRBV6-5 to TRBJ2-7; D is perhaps TRBD1 (5 bases). Trimming pared 1 base from V and 5 bases from J, leaving 9 bases between. Germline CDR1 and CDR2: MNHEY and SVGAGI. This CDR3 has 13 amino acids. The CDR3 sequence is CASSYYTQDEQYF. CDR3 in DNA: TGTGCCAGCAGTTACTACACACAGGACGAGCAGTACTTC.